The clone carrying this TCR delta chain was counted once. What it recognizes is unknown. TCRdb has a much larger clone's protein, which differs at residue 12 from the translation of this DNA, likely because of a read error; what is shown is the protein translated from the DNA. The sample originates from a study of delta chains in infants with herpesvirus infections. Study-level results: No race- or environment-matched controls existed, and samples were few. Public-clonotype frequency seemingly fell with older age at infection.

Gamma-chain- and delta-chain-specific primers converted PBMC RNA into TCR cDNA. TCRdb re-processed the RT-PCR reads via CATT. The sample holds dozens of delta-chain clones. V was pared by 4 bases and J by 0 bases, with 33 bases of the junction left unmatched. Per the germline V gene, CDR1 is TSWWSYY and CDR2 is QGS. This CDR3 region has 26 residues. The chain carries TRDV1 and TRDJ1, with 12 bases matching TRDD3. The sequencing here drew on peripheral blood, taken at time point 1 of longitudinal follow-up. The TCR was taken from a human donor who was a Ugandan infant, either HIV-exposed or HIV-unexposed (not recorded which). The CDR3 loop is CALGVPPSFLRSLVLGDTLHTDKLIF. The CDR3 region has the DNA TGTGCTCTTGGGGTCCCACCCTCCTTCCTTCGTTCACTGGTACTGGGGGATACACTCCACACCGATAAACTCATCTTT.